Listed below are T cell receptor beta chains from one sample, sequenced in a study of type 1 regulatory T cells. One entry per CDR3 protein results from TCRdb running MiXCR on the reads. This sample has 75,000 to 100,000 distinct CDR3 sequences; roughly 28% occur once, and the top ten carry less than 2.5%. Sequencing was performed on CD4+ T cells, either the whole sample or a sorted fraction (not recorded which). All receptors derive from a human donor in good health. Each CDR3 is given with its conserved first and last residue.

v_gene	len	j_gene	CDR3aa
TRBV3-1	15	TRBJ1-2	CASSQDVERDYGYTF
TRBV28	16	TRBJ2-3	CASKPIGTSGRDTQYF
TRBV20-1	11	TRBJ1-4	CSARDLDRDGF
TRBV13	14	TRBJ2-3	CASSLEQGRNTQYF
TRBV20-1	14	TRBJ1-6	CSAPLMPDNSPLHF
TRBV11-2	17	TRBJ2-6	CASSLDGSLLGANVLTF
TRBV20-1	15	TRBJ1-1	CSARRPSDRGTEAFF
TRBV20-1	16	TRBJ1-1	CSARDNFQGPNTEAFF
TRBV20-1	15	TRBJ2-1	CSARGSLAGDDEQFF
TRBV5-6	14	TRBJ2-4	CASSLVSATNIQYF
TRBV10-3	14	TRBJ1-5	CAISSDGNNQPQHF
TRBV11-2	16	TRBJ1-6	CASSLGTGGASSPLHF
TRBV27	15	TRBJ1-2	CASSLRGQGGYGYTF
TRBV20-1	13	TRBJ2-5	CSARDQSLETQYF
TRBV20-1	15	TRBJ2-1	CSAIPLAGGRNEQFF
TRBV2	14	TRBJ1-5	CASSETGYDQPQHF